These T cell receptor beta chains were read from a single sample in a study of graft-versus-host responses after intestinal transplantation. The repertoire was sequenced with immunoSEQ multiplex PCR; TCRdb's copy has only in-frame clones and lacks some. This repertoire shows tens of thousands of clones, approximately 94% found once; its top ten account for about 0.55%. The sample was PBMCs, taken 156 days after intestinal transplant. The receptors stem from a human patient who received an intestinal transplant, so some T cells may come from the graft donor. CDR3s include the opening cysteine and the closing phenylalanine or tryptophan. A D gene is named only where the DNA matches it firmly. Some rows have no size entry. The others give once, few or many, or a class for an expanded clone.

J gene	D gene	V gene	clone size	CDR3 DNA	CDR3 protein
TRBJ1-5	.	TRBV12-2	once	TGTGCAAGTCGGCCGGGACAGAGAAATCAGCCCCAGCATTTT	CASRPGQRNQPQHF
TRBJ1-1	.	TRBV29-1	once	TGCAGCGTTGTCGCCGGGAACACTGAAGCTTTCTTT	CSVVAGNTEAFF
TRBJ2-7	TRBD2	TRBV27	.	TGTGCCAGCAGTCTGGGGGGGCTAGCGGGAGACTACGAGCAGTACTTC	CASSLGGLAGDYEQYF
TRBJ2-7	TRBD1	TRBV6-5	.	TGTGCCAGCAGTTACTCGACCGGGACAGGCTCCTACGAGCAGTACTTC	CASSYSTGTGSYEQYF
TRBJ2-3	TRBD2	TRBV9	.	TGTGCCAGCAGCGCTAGCGGGGGGGATTCAGATACGCAGTATTTT	CASSASGGDSDTQYF
TRBJ1-1	.	TRBV15	few	TGTGCCACCAGCCCGACAGGTTGGAACACTGAAGCTTTCTTT	CATSPTGWNTEAFF
TRBJ2-4	TRBD2	TRBV30	.	TGTGCCTGGAGTGTACCCAGCGGGGGGGTCGGGGCCAAAAACATTCAGTACTTC	CAWSVPSGGVGAKNIQYF
TRBJ1-2	.	TRBV7-9	.	TGTGCCAGCAGCCCCCAGGGAGGTTTAGTCTATGGCTACACCTTC	CASSPQGGLVYGYTF
TRBJ2-7	TRBD2	TRBV9	.	TGTGCCAGCAGCAGCGGGAGGGCCTACGAGCAGTACTTC	CASSSGRAYEQYF
TRBJ2-1	TRBD2	TRBV9	.	TGTGCCAGCAGCGCCCGGACTAGCGGGGGCTACAATGAGCAGTTCTTC	CASSARTSGGYNEQFF
TRBJ1-1	.	TRBV7-9	.	TGTGCCAGCAGCTTAGTGGGGCAGGGGCAGCCTGAAGCTTTCTTT	CASSLVGQGQPEAFF
TRBJ1-1	.	TRBV27	.	TGTGCCAGCAGTTTAGAGTGGGGGCCCAACACTGAAGCTTTCTTT	CASSLEWGPNTEAFF
TRBJ1-2	.	TRBV7-8	.	TGTGCCAGCAGCATAGGACCGGGACAAGGGGCGGGCTACACCTTC	CASSIGPGQGAGYTF
TRBJ1-1	.	TRBV18	once	TGTGCCAGCTCACCACAGAACACTGAAGCTTTCTTT	CASSPQNTEAFF
TRBJ2-7	.	TRBV5-5	.	TGTGCCAGCAGTGGGGGCTCCTACGAGCAGTACTTC	CASSGGSYEQYF
TRBJ2-5	.	TRBV13	.	TGTGCCAGCAGGAGTGGAGGTTTACGGACCCAGTACTTC	CASRSGGLRTQYF
TRBJ1-3	.	TRBV4-2	.	TGTGCCAGCAGCCAAGGAATGGGCTGGGGAAACACCATATATTTT	CASSQGMGWGNTIYF
TRBJ2-7	.	TRBV21-1	.	TGTGCCAGCAGCAAACCGGGACTAGCGGTTACCTACGAGCAGTACTTC	CASSKPGLAVTYEQYF
TRBJ1-2	.	TRBV11-2	few	TGTGCCAGCAGCTTAGGTGTGGCGTCTAACTATGGCTACACCTTC	CASSLGVASNYGYTF
TRBJ2-2	.	TRBV9	.	TGTGCCAGCAGCGTAGTGGGCGCCACCGGGGAGCTGTTTTTT	CASSVVGATGELFF
TRBJ2-3	.	TRBV29-1	.	TGCAGCGCCCCGGGACCTGATACGCAGTATTTT	CSAPGPDTQYF
TRBJ2-7	TRBD2	TRBV30	.	TGTGCCTGGCGCGGGGGGAGGGGGTCATACGAGCAGTACTTC	CAWRGGRGSYEQYF
TRBJ2-1	.	TRBV13	.	TGTGCCAGCAGCTCCGTGGGGGGCCCCGACAATGAGCAGTTCTTC	CASSSVGGPDNEQFF
TRBJ2-7	TRBD1	TRBV6-1	.	TGTGCCAGCAGTGATTTTGTCTACAGGGGGCTTTACGAGCAGTACTTC	CASSDFVYRGLYEQYF
TRBJ2-3	.	TRBV9	.	TGTGCCAGCAGCGCCGGGACTAGCACAGATACGCAGTATTTT	CASSAGTSTDTQYF
TRBJ2-3	.	TRBV13	.	TGTGCCAGCAGCCCCGACACAGATACGCAGTATTTT	CASSPDTDTQYF
TRBJ1-2	.	TRBV9	.	TGTGCCAGCAGCGTTGGGGGATCAAACTATGGCTACACCTTC	CASSVGGSNYGYTF
TRBJ1-1	TRBD1	TRBV11-2	.	TGTGCCAGCAGCGGGGGACAGGAAGCTTTCTTT	CASSGGQEAFF
TRBJ2-7	.	TRBV5-1	.	TGCGCCAGCAGCTTGGAGGACTCCTTAATTGAAGGGCAGTACTTC	CASSLEDSLIEGQYF